This entry concerns a single T cell receptor (beta chain). Its antigen is unknown. This entry comes from a study of T cell responses to AZD1222 COVID-19 vaccine. Study results and caveats: A mostly white British donor set with more females was recruited, and clonal diversity was possibly underestimated. Spike-specific TCR repertoires showed rising breadth and depth after two AZD1222 doses.

Clones were read by immunoSEQ multiplex PCR, and TCRdb kept only the in-frame ones, dropping some. The data contain about 120,000 clones, approximately 86% of them singletons. Trimming cost V 4 bases and J 3 bases; bases outside gene matches: 4. CDR3 length: 14 amino acids. Germline CDR1 is MGHDK and CDR2 is SYGVNS. The sequence came from an adult who received the AZD1222 COVID-19 vaccine. This material consisted of peripheral blood, taken 28 days after the second AZD1222 dose. This chain connects TRBV25-1 to TRBJ2-7; TRBD1 matches 9 bases. The CDR3 sequence is CASSAGQGIYEQYF. CDR3 nucleotides: TGTGCCAGCAGTGCGGGACAGGGCATCTACGAGCAGTACTTC.